These 11 T cell receptor beta chains were sequenced from one sample in a study of T-cell reconstitution after alpha-beta-depleted transplantation in children. The TCRbeta library incorporated unique molecular identifiers. TCRdb reanalysed the PCR reads using MiXCR and keeps one entry per CDR3 protein. The data contain under 300,000 distinct CDR3 sequences, about 8.8% of them singletons. The source was PBMCs from the stem cell graft donor, collected from the stem cell graft. Source of these receptors: a human donor who donated a stem cell graft to a child with SCID.

This clonotype was recorded many times. CDR3 protein: CASSTGQGQETQYF. DNA of the CDR3: TGTGCCAGCAGTACTGGACAGGGACAAGAGACCCAGTACTTC. This chain joins TRBV12-3 or TRBV12-4 and TRBJ2-5, with TRBD1 identical over 8 bases. Trimming at V came to 5 bases and at J to 2 bases, leaving 4 bases not matched to a gene. This CDR3 contains 14 residues.

This clonotype was found once. The chain links TRBV6-2 or TRBV6-3 to TRBJ2-1; 11 nucleotides align to TRBD2. The trim removed 0 bases at V and 0 bases at J, leaving 7 bases unmatched. CDR1 is MNHEY, CDR2 SVGEGT, per germline. This CDR3 spans 19 amino acids. The CDR3 DNA sequence: TGTGCCAGCAGTTACTCGATACTAGCGGGGGCCATCTCCTACAATGAGCAGTTCTTC. Residues: CASSYSILAGAISYNEQFF.

This clonotype has at least ten counts. This chain joins TRBV20-1 and TRBJ1-5, with a weak D call TRBD1 (6 bases). The CDR3 is 18 residues long. The V end lost 1 base, the J end lost 0 bases, and 19 bases lay between the germline ends. Germline V gene lookup returns CDR1 DFQATT and CDR2 SNEGSKA (reference sequence). This chain's CDR3 is CSARVPRGQLDSNQPQHF. As DNA, the CDR3 is TGCAGTGCTAGAGTCCCCCGGGGACAACTTGATAGCAATCAGCCCCAGCATTTT.

This clonotype appeared many times. The chain has TRBV2 and TRBJ1-6; no clear D. The CDR3 extends over 12 amino acids. CDR1 and CDR2 (germline): SNHLY, FYNNEI. Trimming took off 1 base at V and 9 bases at J, with 4 bases between the two ends. The DNA for the CDR3 is TGTGCCAGCAGTGAAGTTCTTTCACCCCTCCACTTT. Its protein product is CASSEVLSPLHF.

Many counts were recorded for this clonotype. The chain has TRBV5-1 and TRBJ1-4; 9 bases line up with TRBD1. The CDR3 has 14 residues. Germline CDR1 is SGHRS and CDR2 is YFSETQ. The trim removed 6 bases at V and 8 bases at J, leaving 8 bases unmatched. This CDR3 is CASTLDRGGEKLFF. As DNA, the CDR3 is TGCGCCAGCACCCTGGACAGGGGCGGCGAAAAACTGTTTTTT.

This clonotype was seen ten or more times. The chain uses TRBV6-5 and TRBJ1-5; maybe TRBD1 (6 bases). Germline assignment: CDR1 MNHEY and CDR2 SVGAGI. Trimming took off 0 bases at V and 7 bases at J, with 10 bases between the two ends. The length of the CDR3 is 14 residues. The CDR3 DNA sequence: TGTGCCAGCAGTTACTCGGGGGGGGCACAGCCCCAGCATTTT. It specifies CASSYSGGAQPQHF.

This clonotype was seen many times. The chain recombines TRBV14 with TRBJ1-2; TRBD1 might be the D (5 bases). The CDR3 totals 13 residues. Germline V gene sequence: CDR1 SGHDN, CDR2 FVKESK. V was trimmed by 1 base and J by 3 bases, leaving 6 bases between them. CDR3: CASSQGGDYGYTF. CDR3 coding DNA: TGTGCCAGCAGCCAAGGGGGGGACTATGGCTACACCTTC. Full variable domain (rest looked up from reference TRBV14 and TRBJ1-2): EAGVTQFPSHSVIEKGQTVTLRCDPISGHDNLYWYRRVMGKEIKFLLHFVKESKQDESGMPNNRFLAERTGGTYSTLKVQPAELEDSGVYFCASSQGGDYGYTFGSGTRLTVV.

This clonotype was recorded many times. This chain uses TRBV5-1 with TRBJ1-2, with D possibly matching TRBD1 (5 bases). This CDR3 is 14 amino acids long. With 4 bases removed from V and 7 bases from J, the gap between germline ends came to 17 bases. Germline CDR1 is SGHRS and CDR2 is YFSETQ. The CDR3 coding sequence is TGCGCCAGCAGCCTTCAGGGAGATGGTGGTGGCTACACCTTC. It yields the protein CASSLQGDGGGYTF.

The table lists this clonotype with many counts. J is TRBJ2-7 and V is TRBV7-9, with a tentative D call TRBD1 (5 bases). The germline V and J ends were trimmed by 1 base and 7 bases, with 11 bases remaining between them. This CDR3 spans 13 amino acids. From germline, CDR1 is SEHNR and CDR2 FQNEAQ (reference sequence). CDR3 bases: TGTGCCAGCAGCTTAGTTCAGGGTTGGGAGCAGTACTTC. Its protein product is CASSLVQGWEQYF.

In its sample, this clonotype was seen a few times. The chain joins TRBV30 to TRBJ1-5; D gene uncertain. V was clipped by 4 bases and J by 0 bases, with 7 bases between them. The CDR3 is made up of 13 amino acids. CDR1 and CDR2 (germline): GTSNPN, SVGIG (reference sequence). The CDR3 region is CAWKGHSNQPQHF. CDR3 sequence (DNA): TGTGCCTGGAAGGGTCATAGCAATCAGCCCCAGCATTTT.

This clonotype was seen repeatedly, ten times or more. This chain joins TRBV12-5 and TRBJ2-1; D not certain. Germline loops: CDR1 LGHNT, CDR2 FRNRAP. The CDR3 length is 10 residues. Trimming took 8 bases from V and 8 from J, leaving 7 bases between them. CDR3: CASQPHEQFF. The DNA for the CDR3 is TGTGCTAGTCAGCCACATGAGCAGTTCTTC.